The rows below give T cell receptor beta chains drawn from one sample of a study of T cells in Graves' hyperthyroidism and ophthalmopathy. A single record per CDR3 protein comes from TCRdb applying MiXCR to the multiplex PCR reads. The table has 300,000 to 450,000 distinct CDR3 sequences, 15% to 17% seen once. The sequenced sample consisted of blood. The receptors here all came from a woman aged 18-35 years with Graves' hyperthyroidism that later progressed to Graves' ophthalmopathy. The CDR3 runs from the conserved cysteine through the conserved F or W. The order of the fields is clone size, D gene, J gene, V gene, CDR3 DNA, CDR3 protein. The D gene is left open where the match is weak. The listing skips clone size in some rows; elsewhere it reads once, few, many or a size class.

>NA|NA|TRBJ2-2|TRBV5-1
TGCGCCAGCAGCTTAATGACTCCCGGGGAGCTGTTTTTT
CASSLMTPGELFF
>many|NA|TRBJ2-7|TRBV12-3/TRBV12-4
TGTGCCAGCCCTCCCCCCGGGACCCCCCATAGGTTGGGCTACGAGCAGTACTTC
CASPPPGTPHRLGYEQYF
>NA|TRBD1|TRBJ1-1|TRBV28
TGTGCCAGCAGCCCTATGCTCATCCTTGGGACAGCGAACACTGAAGCTTTCTTT
CASSPMLILGTANTEAFF
>NA|TRBD1|TRBJ1-2|TRBV7-3
TGTGCCAGCAGCAAACAGGGGGCGCAGGATGACTATGGCTACACCTTC
CASSKQGAQDDYGYTF
>NA|TRBD1|TRBJ1-2|TRBV5-4
TGTGCCAGCAGCGGACCGGGACAGGGAAGACTGAATAACTATGGCTACACCTTC
CASSGPGQGRLNNYGYTF
>few|NA|TRBJ1-1|TRBV30
TGTGCCTGGAGTGTACTTGAAGGGATGGCTTTCTTT
CAWSVLEGMAFF
>NA|NA|TRBJ1-6|TRBV19
TGTGCCACCATGGGGCAGGGAAATTCACCCCTCCACTTT
CATMGQGNSPLHF
>many|NA|TRBJ2-3|TRBV25-1
TGTGCCAGCAGTGTGGCAGGGGGCACAGATACGCAGTATTTT
CASSVAGGTDTQYF
>few|NA|TRBJ1-5|TRBV27
TGTGCCAGCAGTCCAGAGGGCCCACTGGCGAATCAGCCCCAGCATTTT
CASSPEGPLANQPQHF
>many|NA|TRBJ2-5|TRBV6-1
TGTGCCAGCAGTGAATCAATACAGGATGTGACAGAGACCCAGTACTTC
CASSESIQDVTETQYF
>NA|NA|TRBJ2-3|TRBV5-1
TGCGCCAGCATCAGCGCCAGCAGGGATACGCAGTATTTT
CASISASRDTQYF
>NA|NA|TRBJ2-2|TRBV15
TGTGCCACCAGCAGAGATTACACCGGGGAGCTGTTTTTT
CATSRDYTGELFF
>few|NA|TRBJ1-5|TRBV7-2
TGTGCCAGCAGCTTAGGAGGTACCCAGCATTTT
CASSLGGTQHF
>many|NA|TRBJ2-7|TRBV20-1
TGCAGTGCTAGGTCCAGTATAACCTACGAGCAGTACTTC
CSARSSITYEQYF
>many|TRBD1|TRBJ1-1|TRBV24-1
TGTGCCACCAGTGATGCGACAGGGCACACTGAAGCTTTCTTT
CATSDATGHTEAFF
>many|NA|TRBJ1-5|TRBV7-8
TGTGCCAGCAGCTTACTCCTGGCGGACCAGCCCCAGCATTTT
CASSLLLADQPQHF
>many|NA|TRBJ2-7|TRBV13
TGTGCCAGCAGCTTAGATTCTGGGGCGACCTACGAGCAGTACTTC
CASSLDSGATYEQYF
>many|NA|TRBJ2-1|TRBV5-1
TGCGCCAGCAGCTTGGGTATTCGGGGCTCCTACAATGAGCAGTTCTTC
CASSLGIRGSYNEQFF
>many|TRBD2|TRBJ2-1|TRBV7-2
TGTGCCAGCAGCTCGGGGACCGGGGGGACCTATGAGCAGTTCTTC
CASSSGTGGTYEQFF
>NA|TRBD2|TRBJ2-7|TRBV7-8
TGTGCCAGCAGCTCACGACTAGCGGGAGGGGTCGACGAGCAGTACTTC
CASSSRLAGGVDEQYF